Below are 10 T cell receptor beta chains sequenced from a single sample in a study of T-cell reconstitution after alpha-beta-depleted transplantation in children. Unique molecular identifiers were incorporated during preparation of the TCRbeta library. Via MiXCR, TCRdb re-called the PCR reads, giving one row per CDR3 protein. The table records a few hundred thousand distinct CDR3 sequences, under 20% of them present only once. Material: PBMCs, mostly from graft donor cells, obtained 360 days after TCRalphabeta/CD19-depleted stem cell transplant. These receptors were taken from a boy less than two years old who had a stem cell transplant for Wiskott-Aldrich syndrome, so the T cells may come from the graft donor.

V gene TRBV20-1 combines with J gene TRBJ2-2; perhaps TRBD1 as D (5 bases). Between the trimmed V and J ends, which lost 3 bases and 5 bases, there was a span of 7 bases. CDR3 length: 12 amino acids. Germline V gives CDR1 DFQATT, CDR2 SNEGSKA (reference sequence). The CDR3, as DNA: TGCAGTGCTAGTCGACAGACCGGGGAGCTGTTTTTT. Translating it yields CSASRQTGELFF.

This clonotype was seen only a few times. The chain joins TRBV6-1 to TRBJ1-5, with D uncertain. Trimming shortened V by 1 base and J by 4 bases, and 11 bases separated the two germline ends. Germline CDR1 is MNHNS and CDR2 is SASEGT. This CDR3 contains 15 residues. The CDR3 DNA follows: TGTGCCAGCAGTGAAGATGGTATTAGAAATCAGCCCCAGCATTTT. Residues: CASSEDGIRNQPQHF.

The chain uses TRBV12-3 or TRBV12-4 and TRBJ1-5, with D maybe TRBD1 (5 bases). The V gene lost 6 bases and the J gene lost 5 bases, with 20 bases spanning the gap. There are 16 residues in the CDR3. CDR3 DNA: TGTGCCAGCAGCTTTAAACTCAATCAGGGATATCAGCCCCAGCATTTT. This encodes CASSFKLNQGYQPQHF.

This clonotype has more than one count but fewer than ten. The rearrangement joins TRBV5-1 to TRBJ2-1, with D maybe TRBD1 (5 bases). The CDR3 is made up of 14 amino acids. Trimming left V 0 bases short and J 5 bases short, with 9 bases between. Germline loops: CDR1 SGHRS, CDR2 YFSETQ. CDR3 DNA sequence: TGCGCCAGCAGCTTGGACAGGATCGACAATGAGCAGTTCTTC. The encoded protein is CASSLDRIDNEQFF. Drawing the rest from reference TRBV5-1 and TRBJ2-1, the complete variable domain is KAGVTQTPRYLIKTRGQQVTLSCSPISGHRSVSWYQQTPGQGLQFLFEYFSETQRNKGNFPGRFSGRQFSNSRSEMNVSTLELGDSALYLCASSLDRIDNEQFFGPGTRLTVL.

This rearrangement joins TRBV18 to TRBJ2-2; a possible D gene is TRBD2 (6 bases). Trimming took off 2 bases at V and 3 bases at J, with 10 bases between the two ends. Germline V gives CDR1 KGHSH, CDR2 LQKENI. The CDR3 contains 15 residues. CDR3 nucleotide sequence: TGTGCCAGCTCACCAGCGGGACCTTACACCGGGGAGCTGTTTTTT. As protein: CASSPAGPYTGELFF.

This clonotype occurred a few times. V is TRBV10-3 and J is TRBJ2-3, with D tentatively TRBD2 (6 bases). The germline V gene has CDR1 ENHRY and CDR2 SYGVKD. The V end lost 8 bases, the J end lost 0 bases, and 12 bases lay between the germline ends. The CDR3 runs to 14 residues. The DNA for the CDR3 is TGTGCCATCTCCGCGGGGATTAGCACAGATACGCAGTATTTT. Translation gives CAISAGISTDTQYF.

This clonotype appeared a few times. The CDR3 DNA follows: TGCGCCAGCAGCTGGAGCGGGAGTCCCTACAATGAGCAGTTCTTC. Its protein is CASSWSGSPYNEQFF. This chain connects TRBV10-2 to TRBJ2-1; TRBD2 agrees at 8 bases. This CDR3 comprises 15 residues. CDR1 is WSHSY, CDR2 SAAADI, per germline. After removal of 6 bases from V and 2 bases from J, the junction contained 6 bases not matched to a gene.

The J gene is TRBJ2-1, the V gene TRBV6-5; TRBD1 might be the D (5 bases). The CDR3 has 15 amino acids. With 2 bases removed from V and 1 base from J, the gap between germline ends came to 9 bases. Germline-derived CDR1 and CDR2 are MNHEY and SVGAGI. The CDR3 nucleotides read TGTGCCAGCAGTTACGACGACAGTTCCTACAATGAGCAGTTCTTC. It translates to CASSYDDSSYNEQFF.

The chain is built from TRBV12-3 or TRBV12-4 and TRBJ1-1; D perhaps matches TRBD1 (5 bases). The V end was cut by 7 bases, the J end by 3 bases, with 15 bases between. The CDR3 spans 14 residues. The CDR3: CASKGRRTYTEAFF. The CDR3 coding sequence is TGTGCCAGCAAGGGGAGGAGGACTTACACTGAAGCTTTCTTT.

The chain uses TRBV29-1 and TRBJ2-7; 7 bases are shared with TRBD1. The V gene end was trimmed by 5 bases and the J gene end by 2 bases; junction bases not matched to a gene: 12. The CDR3 has 15 residues. Germline CDR1 is SQVTM and CDR2 is ANQGSEA. The CDR3, as DNA: TGCAGCGTTCTCTTGGGATACAGGGGAACCTACGAGCAGTACTTC. Translating gives CSVLLGYRGTYEQYF.